This T cell receptor beta chain was sequenced in a study of blood T cell repertoires in COVID-19. Profiled with immunoSEQ multiplex PCR; TCRdb holds only in-frame clones, not every one. Among roughly 190,000 clones listed, about 86% were seen once. This clone was detected many times. The CDR3 covers 12 residues. From germline, CDR1 is SNHLY and CDR2 FYNNEI. Trimming took 4 bases from V and 6 from J, leaving 10 bases between them. The genes are TRBV2 and TRBJ2-7, with D hard to call. Sample: peripheral blood. The sequence came from a man younger than 40 with active or convalescent COVID-19. The CDR3 here is CASSGQDLEQYF. Here the CDR3 DNA reads TGTGCCAGCAGTGGTCAGGATCTCGAGCAGTACTTC.